This T cell receptor (beta chain) appears in the sequencing data of a study of cytomegalovirus exposure and HLA in healthy donors (dated by TCRdb to about 2017). Turning to the overall study: In an earlier analysis of under 600 of the donors, 250 to 350 Gb of sequence data and approximately 120 million unique TCR beta sequences from approximately 180 million T cells were reported. Around 330 gigabases of sequencing data and 70 million to 100 million unique TCR sequences made up an early release that covered over 550 HLA-typed donors. The genetic ancestry cluster associated with self-reported Caucasian donors included around four fifths of the 350 to 500 genotyped donors. The study aimed to test whether signatures of past pathogen exposure could be identified by cataloging public T cell receptors. Using immunosequencing, the study profiled T cell repertoires from fewer than 850 subjects and related those repertoires to cytomegalovirus serostatus. A separate validation cohort of over 95 different subjects was used in addition to the approximately 700-subject first cohort. To predict cytomegalovirus infection status, the study combined high-throughput TCR immunosequencing, statistical association of individual TCRs with disease status, and machine learning. A later analysis re-examined previously published TCR beta repertoires from more than 550 donors and added high-resolution HLA genotyping to investigate patterns of TCR occurrence. In the later analysis, no new phenotypic data were used to find candidate immune exposures; instead, reliance was placed on TCR beta sequences and their occurrence across donors. In an earlier analysis of 587 of the donors, high-throughput TCR beta sequencing was used to judge whether each TCR beta V gene segment behaved as functional or pseudogenic. Alongside the repertoire data, information on donor age, sex, ethnicity and CMV serostatus was compiled. In a later genetic analysis, genome-wide SNP genotypes for about three fifths of the 666 donors were used, and that subset was treated as a discovery cohort. All discovery cohort repertoires had been generated on a single sequencing platform. Class I and class II HLA loci were covered by the typing at four-digit resolution. The number of typed donors differed by locus: roughly 629-640 for A, B, C, DRB1 and DQB1; some 540 for DQA1; 606 for DPA1; and around 470 for DPB1. Roughly 5 DR-DQ haplotypes were handled as single units for association and clustering, since linkage in the cohort was strong. Across approximately 400 genotyped donors of the cohort, an average of about 220,000 unique TCR beta nucleotide sequences per donor were sequenced, and roughly 18% of those sequences were non-productive.

With regard to this clone: Its antigen is currently not known. Per-base quality was not reported, and no clone a single base away is much larger than it.

The cohort comprised some 700 healthy bone marrow donors. All cohort members were sampled while nominally healthy, although unrecorded immune exposures were likely present. The donor was CMV seronegative and belonged to the group of over 350 seronegative cohort members. Every donor gave a peripheral blood sample, and the peripheral blood mononuclear cells from that sample were used for TCR beta sequencing. The Qiagen DNeasy Blood Extraction Kit was used to extract genomic DNA from the blood cell samples. Trimming removed 0 bases from V and 3 bases from J, leaving 10 bases between the germline ends. According to the germline V gene, CDR1 reads SGDLS and CDR2 reads YYNGEE. The CDR3 spans 15 residues, from the cysteine through the phenylalanine. Of all the DNA, just the CDR3 is kept, 45 bases in frame from base 1. Findings and caveats that apply to the study as a whole: Most TCR sequences were seen in very few donors, while some public TCRs were found in many individuals. A group of highly shared sequence variants was considered likely to be a technical artifact of the sequencing pipeline. The study gave a list of around 170 TCR beta chains associated with cytomegalovirus. Specific HLA alleles were associated with over 15,000 TCR beta sequences at a false discovery rate of 0.05 in a later analysis. Because HLA typing was missing for some donors at each locus, association tests included only the typed subset. Only TCR beta chains were sequenced in this cohort, and the absence of alpha or paired-chain data limited detectable features. The classifier was reported to diagnose cytomegalovirus status with high specificity and sensitivity in both the original and validation cohorts. Over 15 rarely observed V segments, including chromosome 9 orphons, were excluded from the earlier analysis of several hundred of the donors because counts were too low. Presence/absence analyses assumed roughly uniform sequencing depth across donors, an assumption that may not hold. In a later analysis, HLA-associated TCR beta chains were found to be more clonally expanded and to have lower generation probabilities than equally common non-associated chains. When HLA alleles, especially DR and DQ, strongly co-occurred, TCR associations were difficult to assign to individual alleles. Compared with the approximately 700-donor mean, donors in an Asian-associated ancestry cluster had fewer N-insertions in productive TCRs, according to a later genetic analysis. An earlier analysis of some 590 of the donors showed that most TCR beta V segments appeared in productive rearrangements either about 87% or about 30% of the time, which broadly matched IMGT annotations. A later analysis reported that several top co-occurrence clusters appeared linked to parvovirus B19, influenza, CMV and Epstein-Barr virus. In vitro tests confirmed that three of the cytomegalovirus-associated TCR beta chains recognize cytomegalovirus antigens. Some IMGT-functional V segments, including TRBV6-2 and TRBV6-3, could not be distinguished by the 87-base-pair reads and were therefore excluded. In a later analysis, the rate of TCR association differed among HLA loci, with DRB1 alleles having the most associated TCRs and HLA-C alleles having the fewest. According to the authors, the approach could potentially be generalized to other disease states and immunological phenotypes. Linkage disequilibrium might explain the correlated functional status among segregating V segments, but an unknown experimental factor could not be excluded. CMV serostatus was the only immune exposure information available for the cohort. An association between a missense DCLRE1C variant and V-gene and J-gene trimming of TCR beta chains was found in a later genetic analysis and replicated in an independent cohort. A further reported finding was that TCR beta sequences accurately predicted the HLA-A and HLA-B alleles for most subjects in the first cohort. According to a later analysis, most CMV-associated TCR beta chains appeared to be HLA-restricted, and the HLA associations seemed to be driven largely by CMV exposure.

The library was built by means of the immunoSEQ multiplex PCR assay. For the multiplex PCR, a mixture combining 60 forward primers for TCR Vbeta segments and 13 reverse primers for TCR Jbeta segments was used. Amplification of the CDR3 region of rearranged TCR beta genes was performed with a multiplex PCR assay on genomic DNA. Amplified TCR beta libraries were sequenced as 87-base-pair reads on the Illumina HiSeq System. In the authors' own workflow: A later analysis counted some 74 million unique TCR beta chains across the 550 to 750 repertoires, and roughly 10 million of these chains were shared by at least two donors. Raw reads were error-corrected and collapsed into unique sequences by a nearest-neighbor algorithm in which closely related sequences were merged to remove PCR and sequencing errors. V, D and J gene segments were assigned by aligning CDR3 sequences to IMGT reference sequences. For a sequence to be retained, at least a six-nucleotide match to both a V gene segment and a J gene segment was required. A rearrangement was called productive if the CDR3 had no stop codons and remained in frame with V and J, and every other rearrangement was called non-productive. CDR3 was defined by IMGT convention, running from the second conserved V-encoded cysteine to the conserved J-encoded phenylalanine. The earlier analysis of some 540 of the donors excluded any sequence lacking an unambiguous match to a single V gene segment. In an earlier analysis of about 590 of the donors, a V segment was called functional when productive rearrangements were above 56.7%, and segregating when the standard deviation between donors exceeded 5%. To diagnose cytomegalovirus status from the catalog of TCR beta chain sequences, a statistical classification framework was built. V and J gene assignment, in a later analysis, came from comparing TCR nucleotide sequences with IMGT/GENE-DB human TR gene sequences. In a later analysis, CDR3 sequences and most-parsimonious VDJ recombination scenarios were assigned using the TCRdist pipeline. In a later analysis, every TCR beta chain was defined by the combination of its CDR3 amino acid sequence and its V-gene family, and reads without a unique V-gene family were dropped. A later analysis removed over 500 highly shared, low-generation-probability nucleotide sequences to deal with suspected cross-contamination and a sequencing artifact. For each public chain, a later analysis derived a clonal expansion index from normalized ranks of inferred template counts within each repertoire. In a later analysis, generation probabilities were computed with a VDJ recombination model fitted to out-of-frame rearrangements, and the resulting probabilities were checked against IGoR. In a later analysis, TCR-TCR, TCR-HLA and TCR-CMV co-occurrence was scored with hypergeometric tests, and a repertoire-size bias correction was applied to TCR pairs. To estimate false discovery rates, a later analysis permuted the HLA or CMV assignments 20 times. A later analysis grouped co-occurring TCRs with DBSCAN, adding TCRdist sequence similarity when clustering within HLA-allele-positive subsets. For co-occurrence clustering, repertoires with fewer than 30,000 or more than 120,000 public chains were excluded, along with five repertoires with anomalous nucleotide sharing. TCRdb obtained this table from immuneACCESS and retained in-frame rearrangements with V and J assigned. These tables miss some clones; where compared with another copy, unresolved V genes account for less than half of the shortfall, and the remainder is unexplained. V and J calls and clone size are copied from that table; D and trimming were computed from the DNA. Across this sample there are fewer than 150,000 clones, with 76% seen only once. Of the sample, approximately 4% falls within the top ten clones.

Sequenced input: PBMCs. Recombination linked TRBV9 to TRBJ2-1; a weak D assignment points to TRBD1 (5 bases agree). This TCR was sampled from a man between 18 and 29 years old in good health and CMV-seronegative. The CDR3 reads CASSVDDSYYNEQFF. Here is the DNA: TGTGCCAGCAGCGTAGACGACAGTTACTACAATGAGCAGTTCTTC. Extended through the reference TRBV9 and TRBJ2-1 proteins, this CDR3 yields the full variable domain: DSGVTQTPKHLITATGQRVTLRCSPRSGDLSVYWYQQSLDQGLQFLIQYYNGEERAKGNILERFSAQQFPDLHSELNLSSLELGDSALYFCASSVDDSYYNEQFFGPGTRLTVL.